This TCR beta chain was recorded in a study of blood T cells in healthy people across ages. Study-level points and caveats: Naive T cell percentage showed a strong correlation with TCR beta diversity. The unknown donor CMV status may have confounded expanded clonotype changes.

Next came a second PCR, run for about 7 to 12 cycles, which used a sample-barcoded 5' primer along with a J-beta primer mix. One entry per CDR3 protein results from TCRdb running MiXCR on the 5' RACE reads. The table has just over 800,000 distinct CDR3 sequences, 62% seen once; the top ten hold about a quarter. Per individual sample, total RNA of at least 6 micrograms was extracted. The germline V gene has CDR1 SNHLY and CDR2 FYNNEI. V lost 2 bases to trimming and J lost 8 bases, with 15 bases between them. This CDR3 has 14 amino acids. As to this clonotype: Its specificity is unknown.

The source of this sequence is a man aged 30 to 39 in good health. The sequenced material came from blood. The chain has TRBV2 and TRBJ1-1, with D possibly matching TRBD1 (6 bases). CDR3 protein: CASSERGGGAEAFF. CDR3 DNA sequence: TGTGCCAGCAGTGAACGGGGAGGGGGAGCAGAAGCTTTCTTT.